The next 25 T cell receptor beta chains were all read from a single sample in a study of cytomegalovirus exposure and HLA in healthy donors. Both 60 Vbeta primers and 13 Jbeta primers went into the PCR. The table came from immunoSEQ multiplex PCR; TCRdb's copy has only in-frame clones and leaves some out. The sample holds 110,000 to 150,000 clones. Sequences were obtained from PBMCs. The receptors were gathered from a woman in her late teens or twenties in good health and CMV-seronegative.

The chain combines TRBV30 with TRBJ2-5, with D possibly TRBD1 on 6 matching bases. Germline loops: CDR1 GTSNPN, CDR2 SVGIG (reference sequence). V lost 7 bases and J 2 bases, leaving 11 bases between the germline ends. This CDR3 has 12 residues. The CDR3 DNA sequence: TGTGCCTCACAGGGTTTGCAAGAGACCCAGTACTTC. This encodes CASQGLQETQYF.

The chain recombines TRBV6-1 with TRBJ2-3; tentative D call: TRBD1 (6 bases). The germline V gene has CDR1 MNHNS and CDR2 SASEGT. This CDR3 contains 13 residues. The CDR3 sequence: CATLGGSTDTQYF. CDR3 DNA: TGTGCTACACTTGGGGGCAGCACAGATACGCAGTATTTT.

The rearrangement links TRBV11-3 to TRBJ2-7; D is possibly TRBD1 (5 bases). Germline values: CDR1 SGHNT, CDR2 YENEEA. CDR3 length: 16 residues. V lost 5 bases and J 2 bases, leaving 19 bases between the germline ends. CDR3 protein: CASSPIFRTLTYEQYV. The DNA for the CDR3 is TGTGCCAGCAGCCCGATCTTTAGGACATTAACCTACGAGCAGTACGTC.

The chain employs TRBV10-1 and TRBJ1-4, with 8 positions matching TRBD1. The J segment lost 6 bases and the V segment lost 6 bases, leaving 3 bases of the junction unmatched. CDR3 length: 13 residues. The germline CDR1 and CDR2 sequences are WNHNN and SYGVQD (reference sequence). The CDR3 here is CASRRDRYEKLFF. For the CDR3, the DNA is TGCGCCAGCAGGCGGGACAGGTATGAAAAACTGTTTTTT.

This chain connects TRBV11-2 to TRBJ2-1; a weak D match, TRBD1 (5 bases). Germline assignment: CDR1 SGHAT and CDR2 FQNNGV. This CDR3 is 13 amino acids long. V gave up 5 bases and J gave up 4 bases, with 9 bases separating them. The CDR3 DNA sequence: TGTGCCAGCAGCCAGGGCCCTTACAATGAGCAGTTCTTC. It specifies CASSQGPYNEQFF.

This chain's CDR3 is CASSPSQGKDGTEAFF. The CDR3 nucleotides read TGTGCCAGCTCACCCTCCCAGGGGAAGGATGGCACTGAAGCTTTCTTT. The chain couples TRBV18 to TRBJ1-1; TRBD1 is a possible D gene (6 bases). Trimming pared 3 bases from V and 4 bases from J, leaving 18 bases between. The CDR3 spans 16 residues. Germline lookup yields CDR1 KGHSH and CDR2 LQKENI.

The J gene is TRBJ2-2, the V gene TRBV19; 7 bases fit TRBD1. This CDR3 contains 14 residues. Germline V lookup: CDR1 LNHDA, CDR2 SQIVND (reference sequence). V shed 4 bases and J 7 bases; nucleotides not matched to a gene: 6. CDR3 region: CASSRQGFSGELFF. CDR3 nucleotides: TGTGCCAGTAGTAGACAGGGTTTCAGCGGGGAGCTGTTTTTT.

J is TRBJ1-2 and V is TRBV7-9; 8 bases match TRBD1. This CDR3 spans 16 amino acids. Trimming at V came to 2 bases and at J to 8 bases, leaving 13 bases not matched to a gene. Germline loops: CDR1 SEHNR, CDR2 FQNEAQ (reference sequence). DNA of the CDR3: TGTGCCAGCAGCTTACCCCTGACAGGGGAGGATGGAGGCTACACCTTC. It encodes CASSLPLTGEDGGYTF. The whole variable domain, remainder taken from reference TRBV7-9 and TRBJ1-2, is DTGVSQNPRHKITKRGQNVTFRCDPISEHNRLYWYRQTLGQGPEFLTYFQNEAQLEKSRLLSDRFSAERPKGSFSTLEIQRTEQGDSAMYLCASSLPLTGEDGGYTFGSGTRLTVV.

In DNA form, the CDR3 reads TGCGCCAGCAGCCAAGCGGAGGGCACAGATACGCAGTATTTT. Its protein is CASSQAEGTDTQYF. This chain connects TRBV4-1 to TRBJ2-3; TRBD2 is a possible D gene (5 bases). The V gene's germline CDR1 is MGHRA and CDR2 YSYEKL. This CDR3 region has 14 residues. V lost 1 base and J lost 1, with 6 bases in between.

This chain uses TRBV11-2 with TRBJ2-7; D is unclear. Per germline, CDR1 SGHAT and CDR2 FQNNGV. The CDR3 is 14 amino acids. Trimming removed 0 bases from V and 3 bases from J, with 9 bases in between. CDR3 residues: CASSLELADYEQYV. The DNA for the CDR3 is TGTGCCAGCAGCTTAGAGTTGGCGGACTACGAGCAGTACGTC.

The V call is TRBV2, the J call TRBJ1-4; no definite D call. Trimming cost V 0 bases and J 10 bases, with 9 bases left between them. This CDR3 spans 13 amino acids. Germline V gene sequence: CDR1 SNHLY, CDR2 FYNNEI. CDR3: CASSEARVLKLFF. DNA for the CDR3: TGTGCCAGCAGTGAAGCGCGGGTCCTAAAACTGTTTTTT.

The chain is built from TRBV7-8 and TRBJ1-1, with 8 bases aligning to TRBD1. CDR1 and CDR2 from the germline V gene are SGHVS and FQNEAQ. The CDR3 spans 14 residues. The trim removed 6 bases at V and 4 bases at J, leaving 7 bases unmatched. This CDR3 is CASSSLRGLTEAFF. DNA for the CDR3: TGTGCCAGCAGTTCTCTCAGGGGGCTCACTGAAGCTTTCTTT.

The chain couples TRBV10-3 to TRBJ2-7; D is ambiguous. The CDR3 has 14 residues. The germline V gene encodes CDR1 ENHRY and CDR2 SYGVKD. V lost 6 bases, J lost 2 bases, and 14 bases lay in between. The CDR3 protein is CAIREPGNAYEQYF. CDR3 DNA sequence: TGTGCCATCAGAGAACCAGGTAACGCCTACGAGCAGTACTTC.

In DNA, the CDR3 is TGTGCCAGCAGTGTAGACGGGAGTGCTGGCTACACCTTC. Translation: CASSVDGSAGYTF. The chain uses TRBV25-1 and TRBJ1-2; no clear D. The V end lost 4 bases, the J end lost 7 bases, and 13 bases lay between the germline ends. The germline V gene encodes CDR1 MGHDK and CDR2 SYGVNS. CDR3 length equals 13 residues.

This rearrangement joins TRBV6-5 to TRBJ1-5; no definite D call. CDR3 length equals 16 residues. Trimming left V 4 bases short and J 6 bases short, with 19 bases between. Germline assignment: CDR1 MNHEY and CDR2 SVGAGI. CDR3: CASSSTGVWGAQPQHF. As DNA, the CDR3 is TGTGCCAGCAGTTCCACCGGGGTCTGGGGAGCTCAGCCCCAGCATTTT.

As concerns this clone: The same CDR3 also results from other DNA sequences found in this sample. J is TRBJ1-1 and V is TRBV18, with 9 bases fitting TRBD1. This CDR3 region has 15 residues. V shed 3 bases and J 1 base; nucleotides not matched to a gene: 3. Germline V lookup: CDR1 KGHSH, CDR2 LQKENI. As DNA, the CDR3 is TGTGCCAGCTCACCCGTGGACAGGGGGAACACTGAAGCTTTCTTT. Its protein is CASSPVDRGNTEAFF. Full variable domain (missing parts from reference TRBV18 and TRBJ1-1): NAGVMQNPRHLVRRRGQEARLRCSPMKGHSHVYWYRQLPEEGLKFMVYLQKENIIDESGMPKERFSAEFPKEGPSILRIQQVVRGDSAAYFCASSPVDRGNTEAFFGQGTRLTVV.

The chain employs TRBV19 and TRBJ1-5; 7 nucleotides align to TRBD1. The germline CDR1 and CDR2 sequences are LNHDA and SQIVND (reference sequence). The CDR3 consists of 13 residues. V shed 5 bases and J 6 bases; nucleotides not matched to a gene: 4. The CDR3 coding sequence is TGTGCCAGTAGTCCAGGGGGGCCTCAGCCCCAGCATTTT. This translates into CASSPGGPQPQHF.

The V and J genes are TRBV9 and TRBJ2-2, with D possibly matching TRBD1 (6 bases). V lost 3 bases to trimming and J lost 2 bases, with 14 bases between them. The CDR3 is 16 residues long. CDR1 and CDR2 from the germline V gene are SGDLS and YYNGEE. CDR3 sequence reads: CASSGGQKINTGELFF. As DNA, the CDR3 is TGTGCCAGCAGCGGCGGACAGAAGATTAACACCGGGGAGCTGTTTTTT. The full variable domain, its missing parts supplied by reference TRBV9 and TRBJ2-2, is DSGVTQTPKHLITATGQRVTLRCSPRSGDLSVYWYQQSLDQGLQFLIQYYNGEERAKGNILERFSAQQFPDLHSELNLSSLELGDSALYFCASSGGQKINTGELFFGEGSRLTVL.

The chain carries TRBV7-2 and TRBJ2-1; 12 bases are a match to TRBD2. The CDR3 loop spans 16 amino acids. Germline V gene data show CDR1 as SGHTA and CDR2 as FQGNSA. The V segment lost 0 bases and the J segment 8 bases; nucleotides outside the gene matches: 5. The CDR3 is CASSLATSGSADEQFF. CDR3 coding DNA: TGTGCCAGCAGCTTAGCGACTAGCGGGAGCGCGGATGAGCAGTTCTTC.

The J gene is TRBJ2-7, the V gene TRBV7-9; D might be TRBD2 (6 bases). The ends were cut back, 6 bases at V and 6 bases at J, with 18 bases in the middle. Per germline, CDR1 SEHNR and CDR2 FQNEAQ (reference sequence). The CDR3 loop spans 14 amino acids. Here the CDR3 DNA reads TGTGCCAGCAGGGGGACGGGACTTGGTAGCGAGCAGTACTTC. Translating it yields CASRGTGLGSEQYF.

The rearrangement uses TRBV7-8 and TRBJ2-1, with D perhaps matching TRBD2 (5 bases). V was shortened by 2 bases and J by 1 base, with 12 bases between the two germline ends. Germline CDR1 SGHVS, CDR2 FQNEAQ. The CDR3 covers 16 residues. CDR3 residues: CASSLSNGKSYNEQFF. In DNA, the CDR3 is TGTGCCAGCAGCTTAAGCAACGGGAAATCCTACAATGAGCAGTTCTTC.

The chain recombines TRBV7-3 with TRBJ2-7; 10 positions agree with TRBD2. This CDR3 region has 15 residues. CDR1 is SGHTA, CDR2 FQGTGA, per germline. The V and J ends lost 5 bases and 2 bases, in that order; junction bases with no gene match: 6. CDR3 bases: TGTGCCAGCAGCCCAACGCTAGCGGGAGCCTACGAGCAGTACTTC. Its translation: CASSPTLAGAYEQYF.

The chain carries TRBV10-1 and TRBJ1-4; the D is unclear. There are 15 residues in the CDR3. In germline, CDR1 is WNHNN, CDR2 SYGVQD (reference sequence). V dropped 6 bases and J dropped 7 bases, with 18 bases sitting between them. CDR3 residues: CASRLQVKLIEKLFF. As DNA, the CDR3 is TGCGCCAGCAGGCTCCAAGTAAAACTAATTGAAAAACTGTTTTTT.

The chain combines TRBV7-2 with TRBJ2-1; D might be TRBD1 (6 bases). Germline CDR1 SGHTA, CDR2 FQGNSA. CDR3 length equals 18 residues. Trimming shortened V by 3 bases and J by 6 bases, and 24 bases separated the two germline ends. CDR3 in amino acids: CASSLSLDSQPNFNEQFF. CDR3 DNA: TGTGCCAGCAGCTTGTCTCTGGACAGCCAACCCAATTTCAATGAGCAGTTCTTC.

V is TRBV9 and J is TRBJ1-4; no firm D call. CDR3 length: 13 residues. Germline CDR1 reads SGDLS; CDR2 reads YYNGEE. V was trimmed by 0 bases and J by 6 bases, leaving 6 bases between them. Written as DNA, the CDR3 is TGTGCCAGCAGCGTAGGGGCAGATGAAAAACTGTTTTTT. It yields the protein CASSVGADEKLFF.